The 22 T cell receptor beta chains below were found in one sample sequenced in a study of T cell responses to AZD1222 COVID-19 vaccine. This table comes from immunoSEQ multiplex PCR, and its TCRdb copy is limited to in-frame clones, with some not included. This table has tens of thousands of clones, under 95% appearing once. This specimen consisted of peripheral blood, obtained on day 0 of MenACWY control vaccination. The source is an adult in good health.

The chain uses TRBV3-1 (or the pseudogene TRBV3-2) and TRBJ2-3, with 8 nucleotides matching TRBD2. Germline CDR1 LGHDT, CDR2 YNNKEL (reference sequence). The CDR3 loop spans 15 amino acids. The junction had 5 bases not matched to a gene; V was cut back by 1 base and J by 5 bases. CDR3 nucleotides: TGTGCCAGCAGCCAAGTAACGCTAGCGGGAGATACGCAGTATTTT. It is translated as CASSQVTLAGDTQYF.

The genes are TRBV4-2 and TRBJ1-6; D is perhaps TRBD1 (5 bases). V dropped 0 bases and J dropped 9 bases, with 12 bases sitting between them. Germline values: CDR1 LGHNA, CDR2 YNFKEQ. The CDR3 is 15 residues long. Here the CDR3 DNA reads TGTGCCAGCAGCCAAGATTTGCAGGGAGGTTCACCCCTCCACTTT. This translates into CASSQDLQGGSPLHF.

This chain joins TRBV6-5 and TRBJ2-2; D is undetermined. This CDR3 is 11 amino acids long. V lost 10 bases and J 3 bases, leaving 6 bases between the germline ends. CDR1 and CDR2 from the germline V gene are MNHEY and SVGAGI. The CDR3 sequence is CATSDTGELFF. The CDR3 DNA follows: TGTGCCACCTCGGACACCGGGGAGCTGTTTTTT.

The chain links TRBV11-3 to TRBJ2-2; D could derive from TRBD1 or TRBD2 (5 bases each). CDR1 SGHNT and CDR2 YENEEA come from the germline V gene. CDR3 length: 14 amino acids. The V gene lost 3 bases and the J gene lost 4 bases, with 9 bases spanning the gap. The CDR3 DNA is TGTGCCAGCAGCTTCAGGGAGAGCACCGGGGAGCTGTTTTTT. It specifies CASSFRESTGELFF. Combining the CDR3 with reference TRBV11-3 and TRBJ2-2 gives the whole variable domain EAGVVQSPRYKIIEKKQPVAFWCNPISGHNTLYWYLQNLGQGPELLIRYENEEAVDDSQLPKDRFSAERLKGVDSTLKIQPAELGDSAVYLCASSFRESTGELFFGEGSRLTVL.

This clone was picked up one time. This chain joins TRBV12-3 or TRBV12-4 and TRBJ2-7; D may be TRBD2 (6 bases). The V gene lost 4 bases and the J gene lost 3 bases, with 10 bases spanning the gap. This CDR3 has 13 amino acids. This CDR3 is CASSSRLGYEQYF. The CDR3 bases are TGTGCCAGCAGTTCAAGACTAGGCTACGAGCAGTACTTC.

The chain combines TRBV11-2 with TRBJ2-1; TRBD1 matches 10 bases. There are 15 residues in the CDR3. The J segment lost 7 bases and the V segment lost 1 base, leaving 4 bases of the junction unmatched. Looked up from germline, CDR1 is SGHAT and CDR2 is FQNNGV. This CDR3 is CASSLGGTGENEQFF. CDR3 nucleotide sequence: TGTGCCAGCAGCTTAGGGGGGACAGGGGAAAATGAGCAGTTCTTC.

The chain recombines TRBV7-2 with TRBJ2-2, with 10 bases lining up with TRBD2. Germline lookup yields CDR1 SGHTA and CDR2 FQGNSA. J was trimmed by 7 bases and V by 5 bases; bases with no gene match: 13. The CDR3 extends over 17 amino acids. CDR3 bases: TGTGCCAGCAGCCCCACCGTTTCTAGCGGGGGTGGCGGGGAGCTGTTTTTT. Its translation: CASSPTVSSGGGGELFF.

V is TRBV9 and J is TRBJ1-5, with 10 nucleotides matching TRBD1. Trimming cost V 3 bases and J 7 bases; bases outside gene matches: 4. The CDR3 spans 14 residues. CDR1 is SGDLS, CDR2 YYNGEE, per germline. CDR3 sequence: CASSEGTGAQPQHF. For the CDR3, the DNA is TGTGCCAGCAGCGAAGGGACAGGGGCCCAGCCCCAGCATTTT.

This chain uses TRBV6-5 with TRBJ1-1; D uncertain. The CDR3 has 15 residues. V gave up 7 bases and J gave up 6 bases, with 21 bases separating them. Germline CDR1 and CDR2: MNHEY and SVGAGI. The CDR3 DNA follows: TGTGCCAGCACCGTCACACAAGGATTTAACGCTGAAGCTTTCTTT. This encodes CASTVTQGFNAEAFF.

CDR3 protein: CASSKSGNQETQYF. The CDR3 region has the DNA TGTGCCAGCAGTAAATCAGGGAACCAAGAGACCCAGTACTTC. V usage is TRBV6-6 and J usage is TRBJ2-5; D may be TRBD1 (5 bases). The length of the CDR3 is 14 residues. The ends were cut back, 5 bases at V and 0 bases at J, with 10 bases in the middle. Germline-derived CDR1 and CDR2 are MNHNY and SVGAGI (reference sequence).

This clone has a handful of counts. V usage is TRBV10-1 and J usage is TRBJ1-3; TRBD1 matches 7 bases. Germline V CDR1 and CDR2: WNHNN, SYGVQD (reference sequence). The CDR3 runs 12 residues. Losses at the gene ends were 4 bases for V and 8 bases for J; bases not matched to a gene: 2. In DNA, the CDR3 is TGCGCCAGCAGTGCAGGACAGGACACCATATATTTT. Its translation: CASSAGQDTIYF.

This rearrangement joins TRBV20-1 to TRBJ1-2; maybe TRBD1 (5 bases). The length of the CDR3 is 11 residues. Germline-derived CDR1 and CDR2 are DFQATT and SNEGSKA (reference sequence). V was trimmed by 3 bases and J by 6 bases, leaving 8 bases between them. Written as DNA, the CDR3 is TGCAGTGCTAGGCCAGGGAATGGCTACACCTTC. It codes for CSARPGNGYTF.

The genes are TRBV3-1 (or the pseudogene TRBV3-2) and TRBJ1-2; D is unresolved. The CDR3 is 14 residues long. Germline V gives CDR1 LGHDT, CDR2 YNNKEL (reference sequence). Trimming pared 0 bases from V and 8 bases from J, leaving 13 bases between. CDR3 bases: TGTGCCAGCAGCCAAGATTCGAAGGTGGGCGGCTACACCTTC. Protein sequence: CASSQDSKVGGYTF.

The rearrangement joins TRBV6-6 to TRBJ1-5; 11 nucleotides line up with TRBD1. Germline CDR1 is MNHNY and CDR2 is SVGAGI (reference sequence). The CDR3 consists of 18 residues. The J segment lost 1 base and the V segment lost 5 bases, leaving 10 bases of the junction unmatched. The CDR3 loop is CASSPGQGASSSNQPQHF. The CDR3, as DNA: TGTGCCAGCAGTCCAGGACAGGGGGCGAGTTCAAGCAATCAGCCCCAGCATTTT.

This chain links TRBV4-2 with TRBJ1-2, with D perhaps TRBD1 (5 bases). V was trimmed by 5 bases and J by 3 bases, leaving 7 bases between them. Germline V CDR1 and CDR2: LGHNA, YNFKEQ. CDR3 size: 12 residues. CDR3 loop: CASSVGDYGYTF. The CDR3 DNA follows: TGTGCCAGCAGCGTGGGGGACTATGGCTACACCTTC.

This chain uses TRBV29-1 with TRBJ1-1; D is ambiguous. The CDR3 is 12 residues long. Germline V lookup: CDR1 SQVTM, CDR2 ANQGSEA. Trimming took 6 bases from V and 6 from J, leaving 14 bases between them. CDR3 sequence reads: CSVEREWAEAFF. The CDR3 DNA sequence: TGCAGCGTCGAGAGAGAATGGGCTGAAGCTTTCTTT. Combining the CDR3 with reference TRBV29-1 and TRBJ1-1 gives the whole variable domain SAVISQKPSRDICQRGTSLTIQCQVDSQVTMMFWYRQQPGQSLTLIATANQGSEATYESGFVIDKFPISRPNLTFSTLTVSNMSPEDSSIYLCSVEREWAEAFFGQGTRLTVV.

This clone has more than one count but fewer than ten. This rearrangement joins TRBV5-1 to TRBJ1-3; D is possibly TRBD1 (6 bases). Germline V gene lookup returns CDR1 SGHRS and CDR2 YFSETQ. V lost 2 bases to trimming and J lost 0 bases, with 12 bases between them. The CDR3 contains 16 residues. CDR3 sequence: CASSLTGINSGNTIYF. CDR3 bases: TGCGCCAGCAGCTTAACAGGGATTAACTCTGGAAACACCATATATTTT.

The V and J genes are TRBV18 and TRBJ2-7; D is possibly TRBD2 (6 bases). This CDR3 has 16 residues. The germline CDR1 and CDR2 sequences are KGHSH and LQKENI. The V end was cut by 1 base, the J end by 2 bases, with 15 bases between. CDR3 DNA: TGTGCCAGCTCACCACAATCGGGACTGACACCCTACGAGCAGTACTTC. Translation: CASSPQSGLTPYEQYF.

This clone was seen more than once but under ten times. This chain joins TRBV3-1 (or the pseudogene TRBV3-2) and TRBJ1-6; D ambiguous. V lost 0 bases, J lost 10 bases, and 13 bases lay in between. Germline V gene data show CDR1 as LGHDT and CDR2 as YNNKEL (reference sequence). CDR3 size: 15 residues. This CDR3 reads CASSQDPGVGSPLHF. The CDR3, as DNA: TGTGCCAGCAGCCAAGACCCCGGGGTGGGGTCACCCCTCCACTTT.

The genes are TRBV18 and TRBJ1-1; TRBD1 matches 7 bases. Trimming took 1 base from V and 0 from J; bases not matched to a gene: 5. CDR3 length equals 16 residues. The germline V gene encodes CDR1 KGHSH and CDR2 LQKENI. Here the CDR3 DNA reads TGTGCCAGCTCACCACGACAGGGAGCAATGAACACTGAAGCTTTCTTT. Amino acids: CASSPRQGAMNTEAFF.

This sequence joins TRBV6-5 and TRBJ1-2; 9 bases align to TRBD1. This CDR3 contains 15 residues. Germline-derived CDR1 and CDR2 are MNHEY and SVGAGI. V shed 6 bases, J shed 7 bases, and the junction held 12 bases outside the gene matches. The CDR3 spells CASRSTGGGDRGYTF. DNA of the CDR3: TGTGCCAGCAGATCCACAGGGGGCGGTGATCGTGGCTACACCTTC.

The V call is TRBV6-4, the J call TRBJ2-7; perhaps TRBD2 as D (5 bases). CDR1 MRHNA and CDR2 SNTAGT come from the germline V gene. V was pared by 5 bases and J by 3 bases, with 17 bases between. There are 15 residues in the CDR3. CDR3 sequence (DNA): TGTGCCAGCAGTTTTCCTAGCTTTCTCCACTACGAGCAGTACTTC. Translating gives CASSFPSFLHYEQYF.